This T cell receptor beta chain was obtained from a study of cytomegalovirus exposure and HLA in healthy donors. Across the study: The platform used for the roughly 130 validation repertoires matched that of the 600 to 800 first-cohort repertoires, a later analysis reported.

CDR1 is LNHNV, CDR2 YYDKDF, per germline (reference sequence). V gave up 1 base and J gave up 0 bases, with 4 bases separating them. The CDR3 sequence is 14 residues long. This clone was picked up one time. Sequencing was performed with immunoSEQ multiplex PCR; in TCRdb, only in-frame clones are kept and a portion is missing. The repertoire holds over 110,000 clones, with 70% to 90% as singletons. This TCR was sampled from a man younger than 30 in good health and CMV-seropositive. The genes are TRBV15 and TRBJ1-5; unclear D gene. Material for sequencing was PBMCs. Here the CDR3 reads CATSRAGSNQPQHF. CDR3 DNA: TGTGCCACCAGCAGAGCCGGTAGCAATCAGCCCCAGCATTTT.